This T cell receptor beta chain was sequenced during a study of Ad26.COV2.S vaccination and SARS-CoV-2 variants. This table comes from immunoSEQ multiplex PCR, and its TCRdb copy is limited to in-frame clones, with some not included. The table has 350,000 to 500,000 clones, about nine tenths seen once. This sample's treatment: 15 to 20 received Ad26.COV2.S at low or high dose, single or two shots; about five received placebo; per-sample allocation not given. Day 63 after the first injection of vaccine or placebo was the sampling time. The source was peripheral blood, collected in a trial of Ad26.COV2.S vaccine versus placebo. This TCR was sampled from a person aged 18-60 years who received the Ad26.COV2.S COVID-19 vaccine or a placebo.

CDR3: CASSGGTGRSGNTIYF. CDR3 DNA sequence: TGTGCCAGCAGCGGCGGGACAGGACGCTCTGGAAACACCATATATTTT. This chain joins TRBV9 and TRBJ1-3, with TRBD1 identical over 8 bases. Trimming removed 3 bases from V and 0 bases from J; junction bases left unmatched: 5. The CDR3 has 16 residues. Germline assignment: CDR1 SGDLS and CDR2 YYNGEE.